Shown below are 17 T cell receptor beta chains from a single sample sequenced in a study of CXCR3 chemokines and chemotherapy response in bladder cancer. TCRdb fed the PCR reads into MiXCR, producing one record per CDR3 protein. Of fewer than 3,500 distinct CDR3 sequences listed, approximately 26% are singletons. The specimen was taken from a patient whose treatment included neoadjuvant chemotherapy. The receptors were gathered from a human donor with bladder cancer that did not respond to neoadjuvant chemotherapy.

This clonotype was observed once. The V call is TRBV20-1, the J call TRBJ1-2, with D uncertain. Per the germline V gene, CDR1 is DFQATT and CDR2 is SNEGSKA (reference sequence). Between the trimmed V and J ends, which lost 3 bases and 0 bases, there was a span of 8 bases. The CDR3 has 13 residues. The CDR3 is CSASVAANYGYTF. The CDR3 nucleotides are TGCAGTGCTAGTGTCGCGGCTAACTATGGCTACACCTTC.

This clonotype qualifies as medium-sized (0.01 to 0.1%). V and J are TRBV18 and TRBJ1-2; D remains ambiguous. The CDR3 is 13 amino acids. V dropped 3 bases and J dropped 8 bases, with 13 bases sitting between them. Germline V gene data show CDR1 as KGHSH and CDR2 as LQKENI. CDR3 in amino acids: CASSPPEVWGYTF. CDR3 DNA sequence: TGTGCCAGCTCACCTCCGGAGGTTTGGGGCTACACCTTC. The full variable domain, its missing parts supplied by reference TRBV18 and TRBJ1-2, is NAGVMQNPRHLVRRRGQEARLRCSPMKGHSHVYWYRQLPEEGLKFMVYLQKENIIDESGMPKERFSAEFPKEGPSILRIQQVVRGDSAAYFCASSPPEVWGYTFGSGTRLTVV.

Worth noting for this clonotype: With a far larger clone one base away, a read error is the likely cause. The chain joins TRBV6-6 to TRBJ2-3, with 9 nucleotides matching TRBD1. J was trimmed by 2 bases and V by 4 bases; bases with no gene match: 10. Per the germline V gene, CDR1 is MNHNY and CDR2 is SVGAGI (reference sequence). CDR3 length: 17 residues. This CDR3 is CASSSYRGPPNTDTQYF. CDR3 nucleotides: TGTGCCAGCAGTTCGTACAGGGGGCCCCCCAACACAGATACGCAGTATTTT.

The chain's CDR3 is CASSSLGLAGGRPSTDTQYF. Here the CDR3 DNA reads TGTGCCAGCAGTTCCCTGGGACTAGCGGGGGGCAGACCTAGCACAGATACGCAGTATTTT. This chain uses TRBV27 with TRBJ2-3; 15 positions agree with TRBD2. This CDR3 is built from 20 residues. Unmatched junction bases numbered 11, after V lost 4 bases and J lost 0 bases. Germline V gene data show CDR1 as MNHEY and CDR2 as SMNVEV (reference sequence).

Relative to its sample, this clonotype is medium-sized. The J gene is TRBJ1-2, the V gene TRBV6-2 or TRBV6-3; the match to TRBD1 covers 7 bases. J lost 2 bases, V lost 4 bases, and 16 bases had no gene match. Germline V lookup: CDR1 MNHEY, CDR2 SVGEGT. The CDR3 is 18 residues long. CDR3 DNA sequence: TGTGCCAGCAGTTCCGCCGGAGTCAGACAGGGCCCAAACTATGGCTACACCTTC. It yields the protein CASSSAGVRQGPNYGYTF.

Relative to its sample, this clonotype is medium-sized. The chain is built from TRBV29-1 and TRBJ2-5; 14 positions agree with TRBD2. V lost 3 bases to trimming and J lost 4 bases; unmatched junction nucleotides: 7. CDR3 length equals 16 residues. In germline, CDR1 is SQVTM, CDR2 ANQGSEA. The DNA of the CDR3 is TGCAGCGTTGACCGGACTAGCGGGGGGATTGGAGAGACCCAGTACTTC. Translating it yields CSVDRTSGGIGETQYF.

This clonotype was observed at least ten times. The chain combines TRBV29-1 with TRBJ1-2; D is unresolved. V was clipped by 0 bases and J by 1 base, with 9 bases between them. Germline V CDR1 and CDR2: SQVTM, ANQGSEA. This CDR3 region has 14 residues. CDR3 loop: CSVEDPSLNYGYTF. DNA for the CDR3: TGCAGCGTTGAAGATCCGTCCCTTAACTATGGCTACACCTTC.

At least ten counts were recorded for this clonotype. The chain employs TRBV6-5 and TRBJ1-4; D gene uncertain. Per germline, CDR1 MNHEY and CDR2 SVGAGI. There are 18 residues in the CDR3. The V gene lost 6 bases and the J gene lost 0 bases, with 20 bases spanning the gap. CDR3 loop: CASRPGRQSLATNEKLFF. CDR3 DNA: TGTGCCAGCAGACCGGGTCGCCAGTCTCTTGCAACTAATGAAAAACTGTTTTTT.

CDR3 sequence reads: CASSDPGLNTEAFF. Here the CDR3 DNA reads TGTGCCAGCAGTGATCCGGGTCTGAACACTGAAGCTTTCTTT. The chain uses TRBV6-6 and TRBJ1-1; no reliable D call. The V gene lost 5 bases and the J gene lost 0 bases, with 10 bases spanning the gap. Germline CDR1 MNHNY, CDR2 SVGAGI (reference sequence). This CDR3 is built from 14 residues.

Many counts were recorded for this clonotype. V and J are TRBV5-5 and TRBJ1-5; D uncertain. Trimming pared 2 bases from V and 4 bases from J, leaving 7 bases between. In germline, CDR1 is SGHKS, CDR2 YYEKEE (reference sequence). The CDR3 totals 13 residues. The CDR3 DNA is TGTGCCAGCAGCTTACAGACGAATCAGCCCCAGCATTTT. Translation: CASSLQTNQPQHF.

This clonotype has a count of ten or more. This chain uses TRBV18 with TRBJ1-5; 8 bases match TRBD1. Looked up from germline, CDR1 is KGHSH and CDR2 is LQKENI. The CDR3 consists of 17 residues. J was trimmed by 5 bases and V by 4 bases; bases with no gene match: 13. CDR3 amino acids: CASSLAGTGNRHQPQHF. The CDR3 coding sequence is TGTGCCAGCTCACTCGCCGGGACAGGCAACAGACATCAGCCCCAGCATTTT.

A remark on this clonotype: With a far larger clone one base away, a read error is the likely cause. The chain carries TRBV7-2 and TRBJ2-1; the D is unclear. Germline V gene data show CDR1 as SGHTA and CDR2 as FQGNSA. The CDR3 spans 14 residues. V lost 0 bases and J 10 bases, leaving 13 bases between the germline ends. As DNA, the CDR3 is TGTGCCAGCAGCTTAGCGGACCGAACCTACGAGCAGTTCTTC. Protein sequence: CASSLADRTYEQFF.

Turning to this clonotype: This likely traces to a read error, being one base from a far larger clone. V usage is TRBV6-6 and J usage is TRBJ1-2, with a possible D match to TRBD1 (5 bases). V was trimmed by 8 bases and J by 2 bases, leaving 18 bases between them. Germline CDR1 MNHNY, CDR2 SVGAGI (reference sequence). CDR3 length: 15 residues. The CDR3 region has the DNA TGTGCCAGCTCACCAGGGTGCAACCCAAACTATGGCTACACCTTC. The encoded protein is CASSPGCNPNYGYTF.

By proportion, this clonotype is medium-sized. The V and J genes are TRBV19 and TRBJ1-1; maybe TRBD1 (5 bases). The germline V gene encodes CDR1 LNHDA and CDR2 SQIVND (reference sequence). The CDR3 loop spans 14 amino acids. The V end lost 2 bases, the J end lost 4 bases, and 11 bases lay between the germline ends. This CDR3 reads CASSIYSGSTEAFF. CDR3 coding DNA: TGTGCCAGTAGTATATATTCAGGGAGCACTGAAGCTTTCTTT.

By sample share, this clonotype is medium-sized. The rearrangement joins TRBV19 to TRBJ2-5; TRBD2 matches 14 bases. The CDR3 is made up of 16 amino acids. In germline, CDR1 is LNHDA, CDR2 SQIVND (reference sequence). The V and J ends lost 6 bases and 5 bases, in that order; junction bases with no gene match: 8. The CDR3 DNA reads TGTGCCAGTAGGGGGACTAGCGGGGGCACTGGGGAGACCCAGTACTTC. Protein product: CASRGTSGGTGETQYF.

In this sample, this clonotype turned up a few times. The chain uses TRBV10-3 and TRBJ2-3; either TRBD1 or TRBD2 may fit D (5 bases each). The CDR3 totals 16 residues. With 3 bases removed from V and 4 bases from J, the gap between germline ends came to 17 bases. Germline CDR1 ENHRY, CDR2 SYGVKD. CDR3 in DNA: TGTGCCATCAGTGACTCGGGGCAGGGTGTAGCAGATACGCAGTATTTT. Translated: CAISDSGQGVADTQYF.

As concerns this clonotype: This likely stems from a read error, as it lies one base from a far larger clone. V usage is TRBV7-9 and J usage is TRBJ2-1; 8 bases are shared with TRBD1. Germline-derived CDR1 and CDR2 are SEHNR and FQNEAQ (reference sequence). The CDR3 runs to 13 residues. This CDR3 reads CASSKRTGNERFF. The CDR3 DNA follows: TGTGCCAGCAGCAAACGGACAGGGAATGAGCGGTTCTTC.